This T cell receptor beta chain was identified during a study of PD-1 blockade in classical Hodgkin lymphoma. Study-level points and caveats: Nivolumab starters within 1 year of ASCT were excluded. The study found complete responders had baseline diversity similar to newly diagnosed patients.

Note on this clone: The antigen is unknown.

Clones were sequenced by immunoSEQ multiplex PCR, and TCRdb holds only the in-frame ones, with some missing. The sample has just over 60,000 clones, around 88% seen once; the top ten hold 12%. After autologous stem cell transplantation all patients relapsed, and prior brentuximab vedotin exposure differed between cohorts. Patients' outcomes at their best amounted to complete response, partial response or progressive disease. CDR3 length equals 12 residues. The germline gives CDR1 MDHEN, CDR2 SYDVKM. With V trimmed by 4 bases and J by 11 bases, 6 bases remained unmatched. Source: peripheral blood mononuclear cells (PBMCs), taken at baseline. The chain joins TRBV28 to TRBJ1-1, with TRBD1 matching over 8 bases. This clonotype originated in a human donor with classical Hodgkin lymphoma. The CDR3 region is CASSSLTGAAFF. In DNA, the CDR3 is TGTGCCAGCAGTTCCTTGACAGGGGCTGCTTTCTTT. The whole variable domain, remainder taken from reference TRBV28 and TRBJ1-1, is DVKVTQSSRYLVKRTGEKVFLECVQDMDHENMFWYRQDPGLGLRLIYFSYDVKMKEKGDIPEGYSVSREKKERFSLILESASTNQTSMYLCASSSLTGAAFFGQGTRLTVV.